The 7 T cell receptor beta chains given below trace back to one sample, sequenced in a study of blood T cell repertoires in COVID-19. Profiled with immunoSEQ multiplex PCR; TCRdb holds only in-frame clones, not every one. The data hold around 30,000 clones, with approximately 93% observed a single time. Input material: peripheral blood. The receptors shown here come from a man aged 55 to 70 with acute or convalescent COVID-19.

V is TRBV24-1 and J is TRBJ2-1; 13 nucleotides line up with TRBD2. CDR1 and CDR2 from the germline V gene are KGHDR and SFDVKD. The CDR3 runs 18 residues. V lost 3 bases and J lost 6; bases outside the gene matches: 10. Here the CDR3 DNA reads TGTGCCACCAGTGATCCTAAATGGACTAGCGGGAGTATCAATGAGCAGTTCTTC. Protein sequence: CATSDPKWTSGSINEQFF.

The rearrangement links TRBV12-1 to TRBJ1-2. TRBV12-1 is marked as a pseudogene. This CDR3 is built from 14 residues. The CDR3 reads CASSWGLDPDGYTF. The CDR3 region has the DNA TGTGCCAGCAGCTGGGGACTTGACCCAGATGGCTACACCTTC.

This clone occurred once. The chain carries TRBV5-4 and TRBJ1-4, with D maybe TRBD1 (6 bases). The V gene's germline CDR1 is SGHNT and CDR2 YYREEE (reference sequence). V dropped 4 bases and J dropped 0 bases, with 10 bases sitting between them. The CDR3 has 15 amino acids. CDR3 region: CASSPTGSTNEKLFF. Here the CDR3 DNA reads TGTGCCAGCAGCCCTACAGGGTCAACTAATGAAAAACTGTTTTTT.

V is TRBV11-2 and J is TRBJ1-1; D uncertain. Germline V lookup: CDR1 SGHAT, CDR2 FQNNGV. V was trimmed by 1 base and J by 5 bases, leaving 14 bases between them. CDR3 length: 15 amino acids. The CDR3 coding sequence is TGTGCCAGCAGCTTAGTTATGGGAGGCGGGACTGAAGCTTTCTTT. Amino acids: CASSLVMGGGTEAFF. Combining the CDR3 with reference TRBV11-2 and TRBJ1-1 gives the whole variable domain EAGVAQSPRYKIIEKRQSVAFWCNPISGHATLYWYQQILGQGPKLLIQFQNNGVVDDSQLPKDRFSAERLKGVDSTLKIQPAKLEDSAVYLCASSLVMGGGTEAFFGQGTRLTVV.

The chain recombines TRBV29-1 with TRBJ1-5, with TRBD1 as a possible D gene (5 bases). V lost 4 bases to trimming and J lost 4 bases, with 11 bases between them. CDR1 is SQVTM, CDR2 ANQGSEA, per germline. The CDR3 runs to 13 residues. Here the CDR3 reads CSVGAGPNQPQHF. The CDR3 DNA reads TGCAGCGTTGGAGCAGGGCCTAATCAGCCCCAGCATTTT.

The chain joins TRBV29-1 to TRBJ2-2; 8 positions agree with TRBD2. CDR3 length equals 14 residues. Germline CDR1 and CDR2: SQVTM and ANQGSEA. The CDR3 spells CVGGAGRNTGELFF. The CDR3 bases are TGCGTCGGGGGGGCAGGACGGAACACCGGGGAGCTGTTTTTT.

The gene calls are TRBV9 and TRBJ1-1; 7 bases are shared with TRBD1. J gave up 5 bases and V 2 bases, and 9 bases lay outside the gene matches. The length of the CDR3 is 15 residues. Per the germline V gene, CDR1 is SGDLS and CDR2 is YYNGEE. The CDR3 loop reads CASSVRADRATEAFF. In DNA, the CDR3 is TGTGCCAGCAGCGTTAGGGCCGACAGGGCAACTGAAGCTTTCTTT.